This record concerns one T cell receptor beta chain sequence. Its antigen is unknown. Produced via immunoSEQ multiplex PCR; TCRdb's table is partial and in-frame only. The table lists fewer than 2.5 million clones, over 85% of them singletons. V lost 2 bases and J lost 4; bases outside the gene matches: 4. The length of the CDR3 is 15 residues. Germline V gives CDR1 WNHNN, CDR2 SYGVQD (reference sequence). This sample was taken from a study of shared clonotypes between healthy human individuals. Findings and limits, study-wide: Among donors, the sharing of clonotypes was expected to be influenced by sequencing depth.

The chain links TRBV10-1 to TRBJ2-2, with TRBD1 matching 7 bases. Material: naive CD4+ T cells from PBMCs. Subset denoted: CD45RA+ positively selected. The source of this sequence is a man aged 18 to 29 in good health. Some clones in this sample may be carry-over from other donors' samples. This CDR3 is CASSERPGGTGELFF. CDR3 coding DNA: TGCGCCAGCAGTGAGAGGCCAGGGGGCACCGGGGAGCTGTTTTTT.